This T cell receptor (beta chain) is drawn from a study of radiation and T cells in renal cell carcinoma. Findings of the study overall: Dominant CDR3 motifs occupied more repertoire in irradiated than control tumors. In nephrectomy-only tumors, top 100 clonotypes averaged approximately 43%, versus approximately 54% irradiated.

In the case of this clone: Antigen unknown.

As for treatment: treatment-naive control, cytoreductive nephrectomy. The patient's renal cell carcinoma had clear cell pathology. The CDR3 has 14 amino acids. Germline CDR1 MNHNY, CDR2 SVGAGI (reference sequence). With 0 bases removed from V and 5 bases from J, the gap between germline ends came to 8 bases. Using immunoSEQ multiplex PCR, the repertoire was profiled, and TCRdb retains in-frame clones only, with some absent. The sample includes around 15,000 clones, approximately 54% of them seen just once. The chain recombines TRBV6-6 with TRBJ1-5; D not certain. The TCR comes from a man aged 50 to 60 with renal cell carcinoma. Sequencing was performed on tumor tissue, taken from a patient whose treatment was nephrectomy without radiotherapy. The CDR3 is CASSYSTSYQPQHF. CDR3 nucleotide sequence: TGTGCCAGCAGTTACTCGACCAGCTATCAGCCCCAGCATTTT.